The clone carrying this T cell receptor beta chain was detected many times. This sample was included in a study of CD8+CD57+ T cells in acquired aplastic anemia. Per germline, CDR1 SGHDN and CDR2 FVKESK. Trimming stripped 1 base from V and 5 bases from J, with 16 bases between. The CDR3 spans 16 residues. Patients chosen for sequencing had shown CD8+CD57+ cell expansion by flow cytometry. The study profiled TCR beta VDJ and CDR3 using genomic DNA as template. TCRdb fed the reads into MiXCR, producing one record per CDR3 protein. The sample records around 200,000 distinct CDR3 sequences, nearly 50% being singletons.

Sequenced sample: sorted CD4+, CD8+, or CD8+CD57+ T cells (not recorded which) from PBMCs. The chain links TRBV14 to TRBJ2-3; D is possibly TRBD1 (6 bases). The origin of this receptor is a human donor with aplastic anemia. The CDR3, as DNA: TGTGCCAGCAGCCAAGCCCCAACAGGGCATAGAGATACGCAGTATTTT. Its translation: CASSQAPTGHRDTQYF.